Below are 27 T cell receptor beta chains sequenced from a single sample in a study of response to subunit inactivated influenza vaccine. TCRdb analysed the RT-PCR reads with MiXCR anew, one entry per CDR3 protein. In the table there are 600,000 to 850,000 distinct CDR3 sequences, approximately 15% of which are singletons. Sample: PBMCs from blood, taken less than 15 days before vaccination. These receptors were taken from a man aged 50 to 59 who received an inactivated influenza vaccine.

The J gene is TRBJ2-5, the V gene TRBV7-2; 7 nucleotides line up with TRBD1. CDR1 is SGHTA, CDR2 FQGNSA, per germline. V lost 5 bases and J lost 0; bases outside the gene matches: 6. The CDR3 runs 15 residues. In DNA form, the CDR3 reads TGTGCCAGCAGCCCTGGGACAGCCTACCAAGAGACCCAGTACTTC. This encodes CASSPGTAYQETQYF.

The rearrangement links TRBV15 to TRBJ2-5, with D hard to call. Per the germline V gene, CDR1 is LNHNV and CDR2 is YYDKDF (reference sequence). The CDR3 contains 14 residues. Trimming stripped 0 bases from V and 0 bases from J, with 5 bases between. The CDR3 sequence: CATSRDLYQETQYF. Here the CDR3 DNA reads TGTGCCACCAGCAGAGATCTGTACCAAGAGACCCAGTACTTC.

In this sample, this clonotype turned up a few times. The chain recombines TRBV28 with TRBJ1-2, with D perhaps matching TRBD1 (5 bases). Trimming took off 3 bases at V and 1 base at J, with 12 bases between the two ends. The CDR3 sequence is 15 residues long. Germline V gives CDR1 MDHEN, CDR2 SYDVKM. The CDR3: CASSFGPGLNYGYTF. The CDR3 nucleotides are TGTGCCAGCAGTTTCGGTCCAGGGCTTAACTATGGCTACACCTTC.

This clonotype was counted between two and nine times. The genes are TRBV3-1 and TRBJ1-2; TRBD1 matches 8 bases. V lost 1 base to trimming and J lost 8 bases; unmatched junction nucleotides: 6. The CDR3 loop spans 14 amino acids. From germline, CDR1 is LGHDT and CDR2 YNNKEL (reference sequence). The CDR3 loop reads CASSQVDRAKGYTF. The CDR3 DNA reads as TGTGCCAGCAGCCAAGTGGACAGGGCGAAGGGCTACACCTTC.

This chain uses TRBV29-1 with TRBJ1-4; TRBD1 aligns across 9 bases. The CDR3 length is 14 residues. V lost 5 bases to trimming and J lost 6 bases; unmatched junction nucleotides: 7. Germline-derived CDR1 and CDR2 are SQVTM and ANQGSEA. CDR3 region: CSVQTGQGHEKLFF. The CDR3, as DNA: TGCAGCGTTCAAACGGGACAGGGCCATGAAAAACTGTTTTTT.

The chain couples TRBV10-3 to TRBJ1-2, with TRBD1 matching 10 bases. This CDR3 is built from 13 residues. CDR1 and CDR2 from the germline V gene are ENHRY and SYGVKD. J was trimmed by 0 bases and V by 10 bases; bases with no gene match: 2. CDR3 DNA sequence: TGTGCCACCGGACAGGGGGCTAACTATGGCTACACCTTC. This gives the protein CATGQGANYGYTF.

The chain joins TRBV4-2 to TRBJ2-7, with D possibly TRBD2 on 5 matching bases. V lost 4 bases, J lost 4 bases, and 17 bases lay in between. The CDR3 consists of 15 residues. Germline CDR1 reads LGHNA; CDR2 reads YNFKEQ. The CDR3 sequence: CASSRLGDPPYEQYF. CDR3 nucleotide sequence: TGTGCCAGCAGCCGCCTCGGGGATCCTCCTTACGAGCAGTACTTC.

This clonotype was recorded many times. The rearrangement links TRBV20-1 to TRBJ2-7; TRBD1 matches at 11 bases. Germline values: CDR1 DFQATT, CDR2 SNEGSKA (reference sequence). The CDR3 is 15 residues long. Trimming cost V 3 bases and J 2 bases; bases outside gene matches: 6. CDR3 coding DNA: TGCAGTGCTAGGGGGACAGGGGGAAATCCCTACGAGCAGTACTTC. Translation gives CSARGTGGNPYEQYF.

The rearrangement uses TRBV20-1 and TRBJ2-4; possibly TRBD2 for D (7 bases). This CDR3 region has 17 residues. Germline CDR1 is DFQATT and CDR2 is SNEGSKA (reference sequence). Trimming shortened V by 6 bases and J by 1 base, and 22 bases separated the two germline ends. The CDR3 nucleotides are TGCAGTGCAAGGGGGACTCTCCGGGAGGCGGCCAAAAACATTCAGTACTTC. Amino acid sequence: CSARGTLREAAKNIQYF.

V is TRBV7-2 and J is TRBJ2-1, with 12 bases that match TRBD2. Germline V CDR1 and CDR2: SGHTA, FQGNSA. The CDR3 extends over 16 amino acids. The V and J ends lost 1 base and 8 bases, in that order; junction bases with no gene match: 6. This CDR3 reads CASSLGLAGAGDEQFF. CDR3 DNA sequence: TGTGCCAGCAGCTTAGGACTAGCGGGAGCCGGGGATGAGCAGTTCTTC.

The gene calls are TRBV29-1 and TRBJ1-2; 7 nucleotides line up with TRBD1. The CDR3 is made up of 13 amino acids. Germline V lookup: CDR1 SQVTM, CDR2 ANQGSEA. After removal of 1 base from V and 8 bases from J, the junction contained 7 bases not matched to a gene. The CDR3: CSVEVRQGRGYTF. The CDR3 DNA sequence: TGCAGCGTTGAAGTGCGACAGGGCCGGGGCTACACCTTC.

This clonotype was detected only a few times. In DNA form, the CDR3 reads TGTGCCAGCAGCCCCTCGGGAATCCACGAGCAGTACTTC. This translates into CASSPSGIHEQYF. The chain links TRBV6-2 or TRBV6-3 to TRBJ2-7; a possible D gene is TRBD2 (5 bases). Germline loops: CDR1 MNHEY, CDR2 SVGEGT. The CDR3 runs to 13 residues. The V gene lost 6 bases and the J gene lost 5 bases, with 14 bases spanning the gap.

The genes are TRBV6-1 and TRBJ2-7; TRBD2 matches 10 bases. The trim removed 6 bases at V and 2 bases at J, leaving 7 bases unmatched. The CDR3 runs to 15 residues. CDR1 is MNHNS, CDR2 SASEGT, per germline. The CDR3 DNA sequence: TGTGCCAGCAGGCAGACTAGCGGGTTTACCTACGAGCAGTACTTC. Encoded protein: CASRQTSGFTYEQYF.

This clonotype appeared many times. The rearrangement joins TRBV20-1 to TRBJ2-3, with 9 bases fitting TRBD2. Germline V gene lookup returns CDR1 DFQATT and CDR2 SNEGSKA (reference sequence). The CDR3 contains 14 residues. Germline trimming cut 4 bases from V and 4 bases from J; bases unmatched to any gene: 6. CDR3 nucleotides: TGCAGTGCTAATAGCGGGAGTGTCCCAGATACGCAGTATTTT. Its translation is CSANSGSVPDTQYF.

This chain uses TRBV3-1 with TRBJ1-4; 11 bases map to TRBD1. The CDR3 runs 17 residues. V was clipped by 4 bases and J by 8 bases; unmatched bases: 12. Germline V lookup: CDR1 LGHDT, CDR2 YNNKEL (reference sequence). CDR3 amino acids: CASSLVYAGQGEEKLFF. The CDR3 nucleotides are TGTGCCAGCAGCCTCGTCTACGCGGGACAGGGGGAGGAAAAACTGTTTTTT. Filled out from reference TRBV3-1 and TRBJ1-4, the complete variable domain reads DTAVSQTPKYLVTQMGNDKSIKCEQNLGHDTMYWYKQDSKKFLKIMFSYNNKELIINETVPNRFSPKSPDKAHLNLHINSLELGDSAVYFCASSLVYAGQGEEKLFFGSGTQLSVL.

The V gene is TRBV24-1, the J gene TRBJ2-5; D is possibly TRBD1 (5 bases). The V end lost 7 bases, the J end lost 3 bases, and 14 bases lay between the germline ends. CDR1 is KGHDR and CDR2 is SFDVKD in the germline V gene. CDR3 length: 14 residues. CDR3 loop: CATSGQGWEETQYF. The DNA of the CDR3 is TGTGCCACCAGCGGGCAGGGATGGGAAGAGACCCAGTACTTC.

This chain joins TRBV25-1 and TRBJ1-1; D possibly corresponds to TRBD1 (6 bases). The CDR3 length is 13 residues. Trimming pared 4 bases from V and 3 bases from J, leaving 9 bases between. Germline lookup yields CDR1 MGHDK and CDR2 SYGVNS. CDR3 DNA sequence: TGTGCCAGCAGTGGAGGACAGCACACTGAAGCTTTCTTT. Translated: CASSGGQHTEAFF.

This clonotype has more than one count but fewer than ten. This chain connects TRBV29-1 to TRBJ2-5, with TRBD2 matching 11 bases. CDR3 size: 14 residues. Germline lookup yields CDR1 SQVTM and CDR2 ANQGSEA. Unmatched junction bases numbered 9, after V lost 7 bases and J lost 5 bases. CDR3 protein: CSALSGGAGETQYF. The CDR3 nucleotides read TGCAGCGCCCTTAGCGGGGGGGCCGGGGAGACCCAGTACTTC.

The gene calls are TRBV4-2 and TRBJ1-4; tentative D call: TRBD1 (5 bases). This CDR3 comprises 15 residues. Trimming removed 1 base from V and 3 bases from J, with 9 bases in between. Germline V gives CDR1 LGHNA, CDR2 YNFKEQ. The CDR3 spells CASSQGRGANEKLFF. The CDR3, as DNA: TGTGCCAGCAGCCAAGGACGGGGGGCTAATGAAAAACTGTTTTTT.

The V and J genes are TRBV30 and TRBJ2-4; D remains unclear. Germline CDR1 is GTSNPN and CDR2 is SVGIG (reference sequence). Trimming removed 3 bases at V and 6 bases at J, with 9 bases between. The CDR3 is made up of 12 amino acids. CDR3 amino acids: CAWRLDGNIQYF. CDR3 nucleotides: TGTGCCTGGAGATTGGACGGAAACATTCAGTACTTC.

This clonotype was seen ten or more times. The rearrangement links TRBV28 to TRBJ1-2; D might be TRBD1 (5 bases). Germline V gives CDR1 MDHEN, CDR2 SYDVKM. V dropped 8 bases and J dropped 3 bases, with 25 bases sitting between them. The CDR3 is made up of 17 amino acids. The CDR3 loop is CASRNALGRGRHYGYTF. The CDR3 DNA sequence: TGTGCCAGCCGTAACGCCCTGGGGCGGGGAAGACACTATGGCTACACCTTC.

The chain combines TRBV6-1 with TRBJ2-7, with D possibly being TRBD2 (6 bases). The germline V gene has CDR1 MNHNS and CDR2 SASEGT. The ends were cut back, 4 bases at V and 11 bases at J, with 9 bases in the middle. The CDR3 loop spans 10 amino acids. The CDR3 DNA reads as TGTGCCAGCAGTGTAGGAGGGGAGTACTTC. Translation: CASSVGGEYF.

This clonotype was counted a few times. The CDR3 reads CASRRPAAGELFF. Here the CDR3 DNA reads TGTGCCAGCCGACGACCAGCTGCCGGGGAGCTGTTTTTT. The rearrangement uses TRBV11-2 and TRBJ2-2; D remains unclear. Germline CDR1 is SGHAT and CDR2 is FQNNGV. The CDR3 sequence is 13 residues long. Trimming left V 8 bases short and J 6 bases short, with 13 bases between.

In this sample, this clonotype turned up a few times. The chain has TRBV5-6 and TRBJ2-1, with 12 bases that match TRBD1. The germline CDR1 and CDR2 sequences are SGHDT and YYEEEE. This CDR3 region has 15 residues. V shed 3 bases and J 6 bases; nucleotides not matched to a gene: 4. The CDR3 DNA follows: TGTGCCAGCAGCTGGGGACAGGGGGCCAGCAATGAGCAGTTCTTC. The encoded protein is CASSWGQGASNEQFF.

This clonotype is a singleton in its sample. CDR3 protein: CASSQRNPLSYEQYF. The CDR3 DNA follows: TGCGCCAGCAGCCAACGCAATCCCCTCTCCTACGAGCAGTACTTC. The V call is TRBV4-3, the J call TRBJ2-7; D not resolved. Germline V gives CDR1 LGHNA, CDR2 YSLEER. With 2 bases removed from V and 0 bases from J, the gap between germline ends came to 11 bases. This CDR3 region has 15 residues.

V is TRBV12-3 or TRBV12-4 and J is TRBJ1-6; D uncertain. Between the trimmed V and J ends, which lost 2 bases and 10 bases, there was a span of 12 bases. CDR3 length equals 14 residues. Here the CDR3 DNA reads TGTGCCAGCAGTTTAATGGGGAAGGAGTCACCCCTCCACTTT. As protein: CASSLMGKESPLHF.

This clonotype has more than one count but fewer than ten. J is TRBJ2-4 and V is TRBV18, with a weak D call TRBD2 (6 bases). V was trimmed by 6 bases and J by 3 bases, leaving 12 bases between them. Germline assignment: CDR1 KGHSH and CDR2 LQKENI. The CDR3 has 14 amino acids. The CDR3: CASSGSVVKNIQYF. The CDR3 DNA reads TGTGCCAGCTCCGGGAGCGTGGTCAAAAACATTCAGTACTTC.